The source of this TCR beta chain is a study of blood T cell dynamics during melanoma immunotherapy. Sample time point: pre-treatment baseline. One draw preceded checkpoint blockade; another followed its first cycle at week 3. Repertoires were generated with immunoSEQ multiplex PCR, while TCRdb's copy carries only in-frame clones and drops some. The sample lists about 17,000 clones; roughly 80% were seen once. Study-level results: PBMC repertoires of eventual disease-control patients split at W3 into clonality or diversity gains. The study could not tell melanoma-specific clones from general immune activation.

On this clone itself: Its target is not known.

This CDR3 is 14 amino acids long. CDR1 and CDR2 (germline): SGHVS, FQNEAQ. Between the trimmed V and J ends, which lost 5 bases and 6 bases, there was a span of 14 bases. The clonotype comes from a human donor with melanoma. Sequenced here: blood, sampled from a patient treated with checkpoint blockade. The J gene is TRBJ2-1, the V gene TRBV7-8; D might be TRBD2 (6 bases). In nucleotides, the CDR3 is TGTGCCAGCAGCGTGGAACTAGCTGGCAATGAGCAGTTCTTC. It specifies CASSVELAGNEQFF.